These 12 T cell receptor beta chains share one sample of origin, sequenced in a study of cytomegalovirus exposure and HLA in healthy donors (dated by TCRdb to about 2017). Receptors were amplified or captured by the immunoSEQ multiplex PCR assay. A mixture of 60 forward primers for TCR Vbeta segments and 13 reverse primers for TCR Jbeta segments was used in the multiplex PCR. Drawn from immuneACCESS, this table holds only the in-frame rearrangements with V and J called that TCRdb kept. Clones are partly lost; checked studies trace under half to an unresolved V gene and leave the rest unexplained. The sample table records about 110,000 clones; roughly four fifths of these occur just once. The ten largest account for roughly 2.3% of the sample. The sequenced sample consisted of PBMCs. Every receptor here comes from a young man in good health and CMV-seronegative.

This clone was counted a single time. This chain links TRBV7-9 with TRBJ1-3; D unresolved. Trimming left V 8 bases short and J 0 bases short, with 8 bases between. This CDR3 is built from 13 residues. Germline CDR1 reads SEHNR; CDR2 reads FQNEAQ (reference sequence). The CDR3 is CASQLSSGNTIYF. The CDR3 coding sequence is TGTGCCAGCCAATTGAGCTCTGGAAACACCATATATTTT.

This rearrangement joins TRBV5-1 to TRBJ2-1, with D perhaps matching TRBD2 (5 bases). This CDR3 contains 14 residues. Germline lookup yields CDR1 SGHRS and CDR2 YFSETQ. V was pared by 0 bases and J by 7 bases, with 11 bases between. The DNA of the CDR3 is TGCGCCAGCAGCTTGGGGACTCGGCAAAATGAGCAGTTCTTC. Translation: CASSLGTRQNEQFF.

The V call is TRBV29-1, the J call TRBJ2-7, with D tentatively TRBD1 (6 bases). This CDR3 has 15 residues. V lost 0 bases and J 2 bases, leaving 14 bases between the germline ends. Per germline, CDR1 SQVTM and CDR2 ANQGSEA. The CDR3 region is CSVEDPDRTPYEQYF. CDR3 bases: TGCAGCGTTGAAGACCCGGACAGAACTCCCTACGAGCAGTACTTC.

V and J are TRBV7-6 and TRBJ2-1; D possibly corresponds to TRBD2 (6 bases). This CDR3 is 16 amino acids long. V lost 2 bases to trimming and J lost 2 bases, with 13 bases between them. Germline assignment: CDR1 SGHVS and CDR2 FNYEAQ. This CDR3 reads CASSLSGGATYNEQFF. CDR3 DNA: TGTGCCAGCAGCTTATCAGGAGGGGCCACCTACAATGAGCAGTTCTTC. The full variable domain, completed using reference TRBV7-6 and TRBJ2-1, is GAGVSQSPRYKVTKRGQDVALRCDPISGHVSLYWYRQALGQGPEFLTYFNYEAQQDKSGLPNDRFSAERPEGSISTLTIQRTEQRDSAMYRCASSLSGGATYNEQFFGPGTRLTVL.

In its sample, this clone was seen once. This chain links TRBV10-3 with TRBJ1-5; TRBD1 aligns across 7 bases. The ends lost 7 bases at V and 9 bases at J; junction bases unmatched: 12. The CDR3 sequence is 14 residues long. Germline V gene sequence: CDR1 ENHRY, CDR2 SYGVKD. This chain's CDR3 is CAIKGTESWSPQHF. In DNA form, the CDR3 reads TGTGCCATCAAAGGGACAGAATCTTGGTCGCCCCAGCATTTT.

The chain joins TRBV18 to TRBJ2-3, with a weak D call TRBD2 (6 bases). The CDR3 totals 17 residues. CDR1 and CDR2 (germline): KGHSH, LQKENI. V was cut by 1 base and J by 7 bases, with 21 bases left in between. CDR3 amino acids: CASSPLGTGGTLNTQYF. CDR3 DNA: TGTGCCAGCTCACCACTGGGGACTGGAGGGACTCTGAATACGCAGTATTTT.

The genes are TRBV2 and TRBJ2-3, with TRBD1 matching 8 bases. V shed 5 bases and J 3 bases; nucleotides not matched to a gene: 4. This CDR3 comprises 14 residues. The germline gives CDR1 SNHLY, CDR2 FYNNEI. CDR3 DNA sequence: TGTGCCAGCAGTTCGGACAGGGCGACAGATACGCAGTATTTT. Encoded protein: CASSSDRATDTQYF.

This clone turned up a few times. This chain joins TRBV28 and TRBJ2-7; tentative D call: TRBD1 (6 bases). Germline CDR1 is MDHEN and CDR2 is SYDVKM. This CDR3 comprises 12 residues. V shed 6 bases and J shed 2 bases, with 8 bases lying between them. The CDR3 nucleotides are TGTGCCAGCAGCAGGGACACCTACGAGCAGTACTTC. Protein sequence: CASSRDTYEQYF.

The chain links TRBV4-3 to TRBJ1-2, with TRBD1 as a possible D gene (5 bases). CDR3 length: 17 amino acids. V lost 0 bases to trimming and J lost 4 bases, with 18 bases between them. The germline CDR1 and CDR2 sequences are LGHNA and YSLEER. The CDR3 here is CASSQEARATGRYGYTF. Here the CDR3 DNA reads TGCGCCAGCAGCCAAGAAGCCAGGGCCACCGGACGCTATGGCTACACCTTC.

This clone appeared a few times. DNA of the CDR3: TGTGCCAGCAGGGACGATGCGGGGGCCCAAGAGACCCAGTACTTC. Translating it yields CASRDDAGAQETQYF. The genes are TRBV2 and TRBJ2-5; perhaps TRBD2 as D (7 bases). The CDR3 is made up of 15 amino acids. V was clipped by 6 bases and J by 1 base, with 15 bases between them. The V gene's germline CDR1 is SNHLY and CDR2 FYNNEI.

V and J are TRBV5-4 and TRBJ2-3, with TRBD2 as a possible D gene (6 bases). CDR3 length: 15 amino acids. The germline V and J ends were trimmed by 0 bases and 5 bases, with 13 bases remaining between them. Germline CDR1 is SGHNT and CDR2 is YYREEE (reference sequence). CDR3 sequence (DNA): TGTGCCAGCAGCTTGGTTGCGGGGCCGGGAGATACGCAGTATTTT. Translation gives CASSLVAGPGDTQYF. Using reference TRBV5-4 and TRBJ2-3 for the parts outside the CDR3, the full variable domain is ETGVTQSPTHLIKTRGQQVTLRCSSQSGHNTVSWYQQALGQGPQFIFQYYREEENGRGNFPPRFSGLQFPNYSSELNVNALELDDSALYLCASSLVAGPGDTQYFGPGTRLTVL.

The chain recombines TRBV5-8 with TRBJ1-1; 7 positions agree with TRBD1. J was trimmed by 4 bases and V by 3 bases; bases with no gene match: 6. Germline CDR1 reads SGHTS; CDR2 reads YDEGEE. The CDR3 has 14 amino acids. The CDR3, as DNA: TGTGCCAGCAGCTGGGACAGCGGGAGCACTGAAGCTTTCTTT. Its protein is CASSWDSGSTEAFF. The full variable domain, its missing parts supplied by reference TRBV5-8 and TRBJ1-1, is EAGVTQSPTHLIKTRGQQATLRCSPISGHTSVYWYQQALGLGLQFLLWYDEGEERNRGNFPPRFSGRQFPNYSSELNVNALELEDSALYLCASSWDSGSTEAFFGQGTRLTVV.